A single sample is the source of the 20 T cell receptor beta chains below, sequenced in a study of cytomegalovirus exposure and HLA in healthy donors. 60 Vbeta and 13 Jbeta primers were used in PCR. TCRdb keeps only in-frame clones here, not all; method: immunoSEQ multiplex PCR. The data show more than 150,000 clones, over 70% seen once. Specimen: PBMCs. These receptors were obtained from a man aged 50-59 years in good health and CMV-seropositive.

V gene TRBV27 combines with J gene TRBJ2-1; 12 nucleotides align to TRBD2. CDR1 is MNHEY and CDR2 is SMNVEV in the germline V gene (reference sequence). CDR3 length equals 17 residues. V lost 5 bases, J lost 4 bases, and 9 bases stayed unmatched. CDR3 DNA sequence: TGTGCCAGCAGTAAATCGCCCGGACTAGCGGGATACAATGAGCAGTTCTTC. Protein product: CASSKSPGLAGYNEQFF.

This chain uses TRBV11-2 with TRBJ2-1; possible D gene TRBD1, 5 bases. The CDR3 is 15 amino acids. The germline V gene has CDR1 SGHAT and CDR2 FQNNGV. V was pared by 5 bases and J by 4 bases, with 15 bases between. DNA for the CDR3: TGTGCCAGCAGCCTCGAGACAGCTACTTACAATGAGCAGTTCTTC. This codes for CASSLETATYNEQFF.

This clone has only a few counts. This sequence joins TRBV5-1 and TRBJ2-7; 7 bases agree with TRBD2. Germline V gives CDR1 SGHRS, CDR2 YFSETQ. Trimming at V came to 0 bases and at J to 5 bases, leaving 2 bases not matched to a gene. CDR3 size: 13 residues. The CDR3: CASSLGEGNEQYF. CDR3 nucleotides: TGCGCCAGCAGCTTGGGGGAGGGCAACGAGCAGTACTTC.

The count of this clone is one. The chain uses TRBV7-8 and TRBJ1-5; possibly TRBD1 for D (6 bases). There are 16 residues in the CDR3. Trimming cost V 4 bases and J 0 bases, with 13 bases left between them. The V gene's germline CDR1 is SGHVS and CDR2 FQNEAQ. The CDR3: CASSSQGPHSNQPQHF. The DNA of the CDR3 is TGTGCCAGCAGCTCACAGGGTCCACATAGCAATCAGCCCCAGCATTTT.

This clone was seen once. This rearrangement joins TRBV6-6 to TRBJ2-4, with TRBD2 matching over 8 bases. Germline-derived CDR1 and CDR2 are MNHNY and SVGAGI (reference sequence). This CDR3 region has 14 residues. J gave up 9 bases and V 6 bases, and 10 bases lay outside the gene matches. The CDR3 DNA follows: TGTGCCAGCAGCCCCGGGACTAGGGAGGTCATTCAGTACTTC. This translates into CASSPGTREVIQYF.

This clone appeared a few times. The V gene is TRBV19, the J gene TRBJ2-3, with D perhaps matching TRBD1 (7 bases). The CDR3 has 15 amino acids. The V end lost 5 bases, the J end lost 1 base, and 13 bases lay between the germline ends. Germline CDR1 LNHDA, CDR2 SQIVND (reference sequence). The DNA for the CDR3 is TGTGCCAGTAGTCCGGGGGACAGCCGCACAGATACGCAGTATTTT. Translation gives CASSPGDSRTDTQYF. Full variable domain (missing parts from reference TRBV19 and TRBJ2-3): DGGITQSPKYLFRKEGQNVTLSCEQNLNHDAMYWYRQDPGQGLRLIYYSQIVNDFQKGDIAEGYSVSREKKESFPLTVTSAQKNPTAFYLCASSPGDSRTDTQYFGPGTRLTVL.

A word on this clone: Germline is not matched at one junction end, which may reflect a read error. The J gene is TRBJ1-2, the V gene TRBV2; 10 bases are a match to TRBD1. The germline gives CDR1 SNHLY, CDR2 FYNNEI. This CDR3 is built from 12 residues. CDR3 loop: CASSVSPGQGNF. CDR3 bases: TGTGCCAGCAGTGTCTCACCGGGACAGGGGAACTTC.

This rearrangement joins TRBV27 to TRBJ2-1, with unresolved D. Per germline, CDR1 MNHEY and CDR2 SMNVEV (reference sequence). The ends were cut back, 6 bases at V and 7 bases at J, with 16 bases in the middle. This CDR3 comprises 14 residues. CDR3 protein: CASSVLPMRNEQFF. In DNA, the CDR3 is TGTGCCAGCAGCGTCCTTCCTATGAGGAATGAGCAGTTCTTC.

The rearrangement joins TRBV4-1 to TRBJ2-2; TRBD1 agrees at 7 bases. The CDR3 runs to 17 residues. Germline V CDR1 and CDR2: MGHRA, YSYEKL. J lost 7 bases, V lost 4 bases, and 15 bases had no gene match. CDR3 in amino acids: CASSPGPGQLLFGELFF. The CDR3 region has the DNA TGCGCCAGCAGCCCCGGGCCGGGACAGTTACTATTCGGGGAGCTGTTTTTT.

V usage is TRBV4-2 and J usage is TRBJ2-7, with 7 bases that match TRBD1. Germline CDR1 reads LGHNA; CDR2 reads YNFKEQ. J gave up 7 bases and V 0 bases, and 12 bases lay outside the gene matches. The length of the CDR3 is 16 residues. CDR3 DNA: TGTGCCAGCAGCCAAGATACTCAACAGGGGCGAGGAGAGCAGTACTTC. Its translation: CASSQDTQQGRGEQYF.

This chain links TRBV7-9 with TRBJ1-4; D remains ambiguous. Per germline, CDR1 SEHNR and CDR2 FQNEAQ (reference sequence). The CDR3 length is 14 residues. V lost 2 bases and J lost 8, with 12 bases in between. This chain's CDR3 is CASSLSQTGEKLFF. The DNA of the CDR3 is TGTGCCAGCAGCTTATCCCAGACTGGAGAAAAACTGTTTTTT.

The chain couples TRBV5-4 to TRBJ2-7, with TRBD1 matching 7 bases. The CDR3 consists of 14 residues. V lost 1 base to trimming and J lost 2 bases; unmatched junction nucleotides: 3. Looked up from germline, CDR1 is SGHNT and CDR2 is YYREEE (reference sequence). The CDR3 protein is CASSLFGTAYEQYF. CDR3 bases: TGTGCCAGCAGCTTGTTTGGGACAGCCTACGAGCAGTACTTC.

The chain couples TRBV5-1 to TRBJ1-6; a weak D match, TRBD1 (6 bases). The V gene lost 4 bases and the J gene lost 11 bases, with 16 bases spanning the gap. This CDR3 spans 14 amino acids. Germline assignment: CDR1 SGHRS and CDR2 YFSETQ. The CDR3 loop is CASSPDSRGTPLHF. In nucleotides, the CDR3 is TGCGCCAGCAGCCCGGACAGTCGTGGAACACCCCTCCACTTT.

The chain joins TRBV27 to TRBJ2-1; 10 positions agree with TRBD1. J gave up 4 bases and V 6 bases, and 3 bases lay outside the gene matches. This CDR3 comprises 14 residues. Germline V gene sequence: CDR1 MNHEY, CDR2 SMNVEV (reference sequence). CDR3 amino acids: CASSRDRGYNEQFF. In DNA, the CDR3 is TGTGCCAGCAGCCGGGACAGGGGATACAATGAGCAGTTCTTC.

This chain links TRBV5-1 with TRBJ2-3; 7 nucleotides line up with TRBD1. The CDR3 is 16 amino acids. The V and J ends lost 7 bases and 3 bases, in that order; junction bases with no gene match: 14. Germline CDR1 is SGHRS and CDR2 is YFSETQ. The DNA of the CDR3 is TGCGCCAGCCGACAGGGTTGGGGACCTCAAACAGATACGCAGTATTTT. Amino acids: CASRQGWGPQTDTQYF.

The chain is built from TRBV30 and TRBJ1-6; 9 nucleotides agree with TRBD1. This CDR3 region has 13 residues. V was pared by 0 bases and J by 10 bases, with 1 base of the junction left unmatched. Germline lookup yields CDR1 GTSNPN and CDR2 SVGIG (reference sequence). For the CDR3, the DNA is TGTGCCTGGAGTGTACAGGGGGCCTCACCCCTCCACTTT. Translated, it gives CAWSVQGASPLHF.

V and J are TRBV30 and TRBJ1-5; 8 positions match TRBD1. Germline V gene lookup returns CDR1 GTSNPN and CDR2 SVGIG (reference sequence). CDR3 length: 17 amino acids. Germline trimming cut 5 bases from V and 7 bases from J; bases unmatched to any gene: 19. The DNA for the CDR3 is TGTGCCTGGCCCTGGACAGGGCGTATTAAACGCTGGCAGCCCCAGCATTTT. Its protein is CAWPWTGRIKRWQPQHF. The variable domain in full, completed from reference TRBV30 and TRBJ1-5, reads SQTIHQWPATLVQPVGSPLSLECTVEGTSNPNLYWYRQAAGRGLQLLFYSVGIGQISSEVPQNLSASRPQDRQFILSSKKLLLSDSGFYLCAWPWTGRIKRWQPQHFGDGTRLSIL.

V usage is TRBV18 and J usage is TRBJ1-5; 8 bases fit TRBD1. CDR3 length: 17 amino acids. Germline CDR1 reads KGHSH; CDR2 reads LQKENI. The ends lost 9 bases at V and 0 bases at J; junction bases unmatched: 13. The CDR3 here is CARPPGDRRYSNQPQHF. The CDR3 DNA reads TGTGCCAGGCCCCCGGGGGACAGGCGATATAGCAATCAGCCCCAGCATTTT.

The CDR3 here is CASSPSASYEQYF. The CDR3 coding sequence is TGCGCCAGCAGCCCTAGCGCTTCCTACGAGCAGTACTTC. The V call is TRBV5-1, the J call TRBJ2-7, with D possibly matching TRBD2 (6 bases). This CDR3 is 13 amino acids long. Deletions cut 4 bases from V and 1 base from J, with 9 bases between. Germline V gene sequence: CDR1 SGHRS, CDR2 YFSETQ. The full variable domain, completed using reference TRBV5-1 and TRBJ2-7, is KAGVTQTPRYLIKTRGQQVTLSCSPISGHRSVSWYQQTPGQGLQFLFEYFSETQRNKGNFPGRFSGRQFSNSRSEMNVSTLELGDSALYLCASSPSASYEQYFGPGTRLTVT.

The chain is built from TRBV19 and TRBJ1-4; D call uncertain. Per germline, CDR1 LNHDA and CDR2 SQIVND (reference sequence). The CDR3 has 18 residues. Trimming took 6 bases from V and 0 from J, leaving 20 bases between them. The CDR3 sequence: CASSRGWYGSPTNEKLFF. CDR3 coding DNA: TGTGCCAGTAGCCGAGGATGGTACGGGTCCCCAACTAATGAAAAACTGTTTTTT.